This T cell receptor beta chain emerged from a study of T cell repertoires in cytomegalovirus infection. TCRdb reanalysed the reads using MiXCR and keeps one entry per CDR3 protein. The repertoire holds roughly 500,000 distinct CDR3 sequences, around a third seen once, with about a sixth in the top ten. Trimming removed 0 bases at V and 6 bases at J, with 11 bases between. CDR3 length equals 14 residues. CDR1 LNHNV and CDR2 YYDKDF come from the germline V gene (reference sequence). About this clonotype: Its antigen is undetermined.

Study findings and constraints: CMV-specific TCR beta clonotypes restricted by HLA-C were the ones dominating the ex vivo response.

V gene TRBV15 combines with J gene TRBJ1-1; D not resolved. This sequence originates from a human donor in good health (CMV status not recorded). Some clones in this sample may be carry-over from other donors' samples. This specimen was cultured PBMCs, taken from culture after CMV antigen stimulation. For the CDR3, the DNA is TGTGCCACCAGCAGAGATCCACGCGGCGCTGAAGCTTTCTTT. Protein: CATSRDPRGAEAFF. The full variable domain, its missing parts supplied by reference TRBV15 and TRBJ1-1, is DAMVIQNPRYQVTQFGKPVTLSCSQTLNHNVMYWYQQKSSQAPKLLFHYYDKDFNNEADTPDNFQSRRPNTSFCFLDIRSPGLGDTAMYLCATSRDPRGAEAFFGQGTRLTVV.